The next 6 T cell receptor beta chains were all read from a single sample in a study of CD8+ T cells in alopecia areata. Sequencing relied on a cDNA template that was reverse transcribed from extracted RNA. The table came from immunoSEQ multiplex PCR; TCRdb's copy has only in-frame clones and leaves some out. The table includes 90,000 to 150,000 clones, roughly 68% detected once. The sample consisted of CD4+ T cells sorted from blood. These TCRs come from a human donor in good health.

V is TRBV7-2 and J is TRBJ2-1; 9 positions match TRBD1. This CDR3 has 16 amino acids. Germline assignment: CDR1 SGHTA and CDR2 FQGNSA. V lost 5 bases, J lost 3 bases, and 8 bases stayed unmatched. CDR3 loop: CASSPDRGRRYNEQFF. Here the CDR3 DNA reads TGTGCCAGCAGCCCAGACAGGGGGAGACGCTACAATGAGCAGTTCTTC.

This rearrangement joins TRBV19 to TRBJ2-6; 7 bases align to TRBD1. This CDR3 is 15 amino acids long. V lost 5 bases to trimming and J lost 2 bases; unmatched junction nucleotides: 3. Germline CDR1 LNHDA, CDR2 SQIVND (reference sequence). The CDR3: CASSLGQTGANVLTF. The CDR3, as DNA: TGTGCCAGTAGTTTGGGACAGACTGGGGCCAACGTCCTGACTTTC. Drawing the rest from reference TRBV19 and TRBJ2-6, the complete variable domain is DGGITQSPKYLFRKEGQNVTLSCEQNLNHDAMYWYRQDPGQGLRLIYYSQIVNDFQKGDIAEGYSVSREKKESFPLTVTSAQKNPTAFYLCASSLGQTGANVLTFGAGSRLTVL.

The chain links TRBV4-1 to TRBJ2-3; 8 nucleotides match TRBD1. The length of the CDR3 is 16 residues. Germline V lookup: CDR1 MGHRA, CDR2 YSYEKL. Trimming removed 4 bases from V and 3 bases from J; junction bases left unmatched: 9. CDR3 sequence (DNA): TGCGCCAGCAGCCTGGGGCAGGGGGCTTGGACAGATACGCAGTATTTT. Translated, it gives CASSLGQGAWTDTQYF.

J is TRBJ1-1 and V is TRBV2; 7 positions match TRBD1. The CDR3 runs to 16 residues. CDR1 is SNHLY and CDR2 is FYNNEI in the germline V gene. The V gene end was trimmed by 0 bases and the J gene end by 0 bases; junction bases not matched to a gene: 4. CDR3 nucleotides: TGTGCCAGCAGTGAAGCCAGGGGGGGCATGAACACTGAAGCTTTCTTT. Residues: CASSEARGGMNTEAFF.

This clone was picked up a small number of times. The chain employs TRBV28 and TRBJ2-1; 7 bases fit TRBD1. CDR1 and CDR2 (germline): MDHEN, SYDVKM. This CDR3 region has 13 residues. J lost 4 bases, V lost 7 bases, and 4 bases had no gene match. CDR3 DNA: TGTGCCAGCAACAGGGGCCGATACAATGAGCAGTTCTTC. This translates into CASNRGRYNEQFF.

The chain uses TRBV4-1 and TRBJ1-5; D unresolved. The CDR3 is 16 residues long. Looked up from germline, CDR1 is MGHRA and CDR2 is YSYEKL. V was cut by 0 bases and J by 9 bases, with 18 bases left in between. CDR3 sequence (DNA): TGCGCCAGCAGCCAAGATCTTGTGGGCCAAGTTTTGCCCCAGCATTTT. Its protein is CASSQDLVGQVLPQHF.